The 7 T cell receptor beta chains given below trace back to one sample, sequenced in a study of blood T cell repertoires in COVID-19 (dated by TCRdb to 2020 to 2021). Libraries came from the immunoSEQ multiplex PCR assay. Held by TCRdb, this immuneACCESS table contains in-frame sequences only and omits some clones. Under half of the omission traces to an unresolved V gene where checked; the cause of the rest is unknown. The sample yields about 120,000 clones; roughly four fifths were counted once. 8.5% to 12% of the sample lies in the top ten. Sequencing was done on a sample of peripheral blood. These receptors came from a human donor in a cohort sampled during active COVID-19.

CDR3 sequence reads: CASSDRDYGDEQYF. The CDR3 DNA follows: TGTGCCAGCAGCGACCGGGACTACGGGGACGAGCAGTACTTC. The chain employs TRBV21-1 and TRBJ2-7; the DNA was not used to check the table's D call, TRBD2. TRBV21-1 corresponds to a pseudogene. CDR3 length: 14 residues.

The genes are TRBV6-2 or TRBV6-3 and TRBJ2-7; 10 bases are shared with TRBD1. Germline CDR1 and CDR2: MNHEY and SVGEGT. V shed 5 bases and J 3 bases; nucleotides not matched to a gene: 7. There are 15 residues in the CDR3. CDR3 coding DNA: TGTGCCAGCAGTAACCCGGGACAGGGGTTCTACGAGCAGTACTTC. As protein: CASSNPGQGFYEQYF.

This clone was detected only once. This chain links TRBV4-1 with TRBJ2-6; D might be TRBD2 (5 bases). The V end lost 1 base, the J end lost 0 bases, and 13 bases lay between the germline ends. This CDR3 is built from 18 residues. CDR1 and CDR2 from the germline V gene are MGHRA and YSYEKL. CDR3 DNA sequence: TGCGCCAGCAGCCAAGTTCCGGGGTCTAGCTCTGGGGCCAACGTCCTGACTTTC. Encoded protein: CASSQVPGSSSGANVLTF.

The chain has TRBV4-2 and TRBJ2-7; a possible D gene is TRBD2 (6 bases). V gave up 3 bases and J gave up 2 bases, with 23 bases separating them. CDR3 size: 18 residues. Germline V gene sequence: CDR1 LGHNA, CDR2 YNFKEQ. The DNA of the CDR3 is TGTGCCAGCAGCCAGGATATCGGGGACTCTACCCTAACCTACGAGCAGTACTTC. It encodes CASSQDIGDSTLTYEQYF.

This chain links TRBV12-3 or TRBV12-4 with TRBJ1-1; TRBD1 aligns across 8 bases. J lost 6 bases, V lost 5 bases, and 2 bases had no gene match. The CDR3 length is 12 residues. The CDR3 DNA follows: TGTGCCAGCAGTAGGACAGGGTCTGAAGCTTTCTTT. Encoded protein: CASSRTGSEAFF.

This chain uses TRBV6-2 or TRBV6-3 with TRBJ2-7; 7 bases match TRBD2. The CDR3 loop spans 14 amino acids. V trimming: 5 bases; J trimming: 8 bases; junction bases outside the gene matches: 12. The germline gives CDR1 MNHEY, CDR2 SVGEGT. CDR3 sequence: CASSRTGLGYKQYF. The DNA of the CDR3 is TGTGCCAGCAGTAGAACAGGACTAGGGTACAAGCAGTACTTC.

The chain joins TRBV6-6 to TRBJ1-2; D gene uncertain. Germline CDR1 MNHNY, CDR2 SVGAGI (reference sequence). The CDR3 length is 14 residues. Between the trimmed V and J ends, which lost 4 bases and 3 bases, there was a span of 12 bases. The CDR3 sequence is CASSFLSSDYGYTF. CDR3 nucleotides: TGTGCCAGCAGTTTTTTATCCTCAGACTATGGCTACACCTTC.